The sequence of this T cell receptor beta chain was determined in a study of TET2 disruption in CD19-targeted CAR T cells (dated by TCRdb to the late 2010s). About the study as a whole: The number of samples was determined by the original clinical trial design and by which samples were available, and no additional inclusion criteria were applied. What the study reported, not specific to this receptor: Conclusions about the CAR T cells of the patient were based on extensive analysis of a single subject.

The immunoSEQ assay was used for deep sequencing of the TCR beta chain. The source study handled its data this way. Only productive TCR beta rearrangements went into calculating clonotype frequencies. Here the immuneACCESS table is served through TCRdb, limited to in-frame sequences with V and J called. Missing clones are a known gap in these copies; in checked studies unresolved V genes cover under half, and the rest lacks a known reason. The DNA was the basis for D and trimming; V, J and clone size are from that table. Per the sample table, the count is tens of thousands of clones. 1.9% of the sample is taken by the ten largest. With respect to this clone: Which antigen it targets is not known. The CDR3 end is not reached by the read, which stops 3 residues before it; the germline J gene fills it in.

The CDR3 covers 15 residues, taking in both the cysteine and the phenylalanine. Of the CDR3's DNA, 36 bases were read; they are in frame from base 1. Via the germline V gene, CDR1 is SGHRS and CDR2 YFSETQ. At the junction V is shortened by 1 base and J by 6 bases; bases outside the gene matches: 6. The sample's treatment or condition, from its label and the paper: autologous CTL019 cells: CD19 CAR with 4-1BB and CD3 zeta domains. The CD19 CAR incorporated TCR zeta and 4-1BB costimulatory signaling domains. T cells for CTL019 manufacturing were collected from peripheral blood by means of leukapheresis. The DNeasy Blood and Tissue Kit was used to extract genomic DNA from pre-infusion T cells, peripheral blood, or sorted post-infusion T cells.

Sequencing used CD8- CAR+ T cells sorted from cultured blood T cells, obtained for CD19 CAR T cell therapy. The cell subset or site label here, explained by the study, means: CD8-negative CAR-positive T cells from the infusion product. This receptor chain uses TRBV5-1 and TRBJ2-2, and 7 junctional nucleotides match TRBD1. The receptor comes from a man between 65 and 80 years old with chronic lymphocytic leukemia. The CDR3 bases that were read are TGCGCCAGCAGCTTGCAACAGGGGCGGTCCGGGGAG. This encodes CASSLQQGRSGE. The complete CDR3 protein is CASSLQQGRSGELFF.